Sequencing of this T cell receptor (beta chain) was carried out in a study of blood T cell repertoires in COVID-19 (dated by TCRdb to 2020 to 2022). For context, the study as a whole: Samples covering the acute and convalescent phases of COVID-19 were provided by collaborators in the United States, Italy and Spain. The material from the prospective study consisted of cDNA or gDNA derived from T cells, B-cell-depleted T cells, or PBMCs. Subjects who had been exposed to COVID-19, were actively infected with it, or had recovered from it provided the deeply sampled blood TCRbeta repertoires that made up the dataset. The repertoires were made available in a free public database intended to serve as a resource for research on the immune response to SARS-CoV-2. The samples were drawn from the first 160 participants of the ongoing ImmuneRACE study and from more than 1,000 subjects provided by 6 global collaborators. A de-identified subject ID, COVID-19 status, age in years and sex were almost always included in the sample metadata. Where HLA class I and class II types were available, the types were taken from metadata supplied by the sample provider, not from assay-based typing. Results the study describes overall, beyond this receptor: The amount of clinical and demographic metadata varied by source and participant and was provided uncurated.

V loses 3 bases, J loses 5 bases, and the germline ends lie 11 bases apart. CDR3 length: 13 amino acids, cysteine to valine. Here the CDR3 DNA is all that survives: 39 bases in frame from base 1. CDR1 and CDR2 (WSHSY, SAAADI) derive from the germline V gene. The immunoSEQ Assay, a bias-controlled multiplex PCR, was used to amplify TCRbeta CDR3 regions from genomic DNA. In the source study's methods: Within the assay, amplification of reference gene primers was used to estimate how many nucleated cells each sample contained. Sequence reads were collapsed and filtered to measure the absolute abundance of every unique TCRbeta CDR3 rearrangement. Productive Simpson clonality was computed per sample as the square root of Simpson's diversity index over productive rearrangements. Here the immuneACCESS table is served through TCRdb, limited to in-frame sequences with V and J called. Missing clones are a known gap in these copies; in checked studies unresolved V genes cover under half, and the rest lacks a known reason. V and J calls and clone size are given by that table; D and trimming were obtained from the DNA. This sample gives just over 95,000 clones in total; 80% to 85% of them show up just once. The ten largest clones take up about 4% of the sample.

Note on this clone: Its target antigen remains unknown. The input lacks base qualities; no much larger clone sits a single base away.

Whole blood was collected in K2EDTA tubes by collaborating institutions according to the institutions' own protocols. For TCRbeta analysis, collaborator samples were shipped as frozen whole blood, as isolated PBMCs, or as DNA extracted from either sample type. Material for sequencing was peripheral blood. The sequence is built from TRBV10-2 and TRBJ2-7, with TRBD1 tentatively as D gene (5 bases match). The receptor was derived from a man in his sixties with acute or convalescent COVID-19. The CDR3 in this case is CASSEQARNEQYV. The nucleotide sequence reads as follows: TGCGCCAGCAGTGAACAGGCGCGAAACGAGCAGTACGTC.